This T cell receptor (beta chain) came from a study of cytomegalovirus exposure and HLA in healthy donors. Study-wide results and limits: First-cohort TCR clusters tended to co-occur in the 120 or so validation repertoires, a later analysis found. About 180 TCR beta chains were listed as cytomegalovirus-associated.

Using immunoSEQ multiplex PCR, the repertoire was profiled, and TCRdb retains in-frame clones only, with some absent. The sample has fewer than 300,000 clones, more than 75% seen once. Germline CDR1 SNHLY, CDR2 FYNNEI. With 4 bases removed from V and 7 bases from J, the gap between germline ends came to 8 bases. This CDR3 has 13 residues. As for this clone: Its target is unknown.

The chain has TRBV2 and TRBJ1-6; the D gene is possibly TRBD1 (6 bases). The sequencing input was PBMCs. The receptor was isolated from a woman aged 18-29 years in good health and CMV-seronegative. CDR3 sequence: CASSGTANSPLHF. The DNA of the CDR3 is TGTGCCAGCAGTGGGACAGCCAATTCACCCCTCCACTTT.